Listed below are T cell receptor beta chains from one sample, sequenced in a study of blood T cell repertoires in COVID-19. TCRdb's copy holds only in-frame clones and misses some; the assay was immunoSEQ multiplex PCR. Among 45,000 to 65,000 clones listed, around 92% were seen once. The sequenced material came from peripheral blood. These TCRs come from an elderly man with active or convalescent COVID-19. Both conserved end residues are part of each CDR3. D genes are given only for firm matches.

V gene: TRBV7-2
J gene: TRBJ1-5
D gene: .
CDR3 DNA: TGTGCCAGCAGCTTAGGGCGGCTTCAGCCCCAGCATTTT
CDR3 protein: CASSLGRLQPQHF

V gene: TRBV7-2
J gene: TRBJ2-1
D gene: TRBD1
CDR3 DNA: TGTGCCAGCAGCCCTAACTTCCGGGGACAGGGATCCAATGAGCAGTTCTTC
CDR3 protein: CASSPNFRGQGSNEQFF

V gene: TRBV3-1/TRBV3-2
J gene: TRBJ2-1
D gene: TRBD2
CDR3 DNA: TGTGCCAGCAGCCAAGATGCTAGCGGGAATCGGGAGCAGTTCTTC
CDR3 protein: CASSQDASGNREQFF

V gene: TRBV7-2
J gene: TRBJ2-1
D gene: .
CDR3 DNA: TGTGCCAGCAGCCTTTGGGAGGGGGGGTGGAATGAGCAGTTCTTC
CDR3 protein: CASSLWEGGWNEQFF

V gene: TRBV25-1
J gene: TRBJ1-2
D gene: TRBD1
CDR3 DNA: TGTGCCAGCAGTCAGGGGGACTATGGCTACACCTTC
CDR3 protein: CASSQGDYGYTF

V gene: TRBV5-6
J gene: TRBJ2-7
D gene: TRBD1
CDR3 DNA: TGTGCCAGCACCTTTCGGGGACAGGGGACCTACGAGCAGTACTTC
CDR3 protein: CASTFRGQGTYEQYF

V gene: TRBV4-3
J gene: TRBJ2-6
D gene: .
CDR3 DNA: TGCGCCAGCAGCCAAGAGGCGGCGGGGGCCAACGTCCTGACTTTC
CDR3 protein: CASSQEAAGANVLTF

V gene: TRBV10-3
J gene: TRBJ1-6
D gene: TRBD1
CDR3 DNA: TGTGCCATCAGCCAGGGACAGGATAATTCACCCCTCCACTTT
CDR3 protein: CAISQGQDNSPLHF

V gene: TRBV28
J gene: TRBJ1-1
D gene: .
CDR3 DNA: TGTGCCAGCAGCGTTGGACAGAGGACTGAAGCTTTCTTT
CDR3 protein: CASSVGQRTEAFF

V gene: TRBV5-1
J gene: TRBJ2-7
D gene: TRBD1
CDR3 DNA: TGCGCCAGCAGCTTAGAGACAGGGCCCGTATCCTACGAGCAGTACTTC
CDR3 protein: CASSLETGPVSYEQYF

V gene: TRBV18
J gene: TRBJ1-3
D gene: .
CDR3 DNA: TGTGCCAGCTCACCCGAGGAGGCTGGAAACACCATATATTTT
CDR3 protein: CASSPEEAGNTIYF

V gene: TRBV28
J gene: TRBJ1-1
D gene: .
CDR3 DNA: TGTGCCAGCAGTCCAGCGGGGGCTAACACTGAAGCTTTCTTT
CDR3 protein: CASSPAGANTEAFF

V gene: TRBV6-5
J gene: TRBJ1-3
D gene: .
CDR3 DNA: TGTGCCAGCAGTTCTCCGACAGTGTCTGGAAACACCATATATTTT
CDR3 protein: CASSSPTVSGNTIYF

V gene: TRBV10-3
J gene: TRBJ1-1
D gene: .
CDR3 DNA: TGTGCCATCAGTGAGCAGGGGAACACTGAAGCTTTCTTT
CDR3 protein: CAISEQGNTEAFF